This T cell receptor (beta chain) was captured in a study of tumor-infiltrating lymphocytes in primary liver carcinoma. Study at large: Tumors measured roughly 4 to 10 cm and were stage T1-T3 N0M0.

Study observations and caveats: Tumor region pairs outstripped tumor-adjacent and tumor-blood pairs in overlap.

Extraction also yielded germline DNA, while blood RNA was obtained from unsorted whole blood. Among the patients, all had chronic HBV infection and none had been treated. Collected before surgery were roughly 4 milliliters of peripheral blood. Per germline, CDR1 MNHEY and CDR2 SVGEGT. CDR3 size: 18 residues. The germline V and J ends were trimmed by 2 bases and 1 base, with 20 bases remaining between them. A primer matching the constant region was used to make TCR beta cDNA from around 550 ng of total RNA. Slightly modified ARM-PCR served as the procedure for the TCR beta libraries. These libraries came from three rounds of nested multiplex PCR. Both of the initial two PCR rounds ran for approximately 11 cycles and employed TRBV1-TRBV30 forward primers alongside a C-beta reverse primer. One entry per CDR3 protein results from TCRdb running MiXCR on the multiplex PCR reads. The sample includes about 200,000 distinct CDR3 sequences, less than 70% of them seen just once.

This clonotype was seen a few times. Its target is unknown. This clonotype originated in a woman in her fifties or sixties with primary liver carcinoma and hepatitis B virus infection. The V gene is TRBV6-2 or TRBV6-3, the J gene TRBJ1-1; D not certain. Input material: peripheral blood. The CDR3 here is CASSYTLMERRPNTEAFF. The CDR3 DNA reads TGTGCCAGCAGTTACACCCTGATGGAGCGTCGACCGAACACTGAAGCTTTCTTT.